Listed below are T cell receptor beta chains from one sample, sequenced in a study of CD8 T cells in Susac syndrome. TCRdb used MiXCR to reprocess the immunoSEQ multiplex PCR reads, holding one entry per CDR3 protein. The sample includes approximately 110,000 distinct CDR3 sequences, over 90% of them seen just once. Sequencing was carried out using CD8+ T cells from PBMCs. The receptors come from a human donor with multiple sclerosis. Each CDR3 is given with its conserved first and last residue. The D gene is left open where the match is weak. Clone sizes are given selectively: once, few, many, or a class where the clone is expanded.

>once|TRBV2|-|TRBJ1-2
TGTGCCAGCAGACAGGATTATGGCTACACCTTC
CASRQDYGYTF
>-|TRBV19|TRBD1|TRBJ2-2
TGTGCCAGTAGTATAAGGGACAGGACAAACCGGGACACCGGGGAGCTGTTTTTT
CASSIRDRTNRDTGELFF
>-|TRBV6-5|-|TRBJ2-7
TGTGCCAGCACCCTCCGGACTGGGGGCTTCTACGAGCAGTACTTC
CASTLRTGGFYEQYF
>-|TRBV12-5|-|TRBJ2-1
TGTGCTAGTGGTTTCGGTGGACTGGACAATGAGCAGTTCTTC
CASGFGGLDNEQFF
>-|TRBV9|TRBD2|TRBJ2-2
TGTGCCAGCAGCGTAGGACTAGCCTCGAGTACCGGGGAGCTGTTTTTT
CASSVGLASSTGELFF
>-|TRBV9|TRBD1|TRBJ1-5
TGTGCCAGCAGCGTCGGGACAGGGTTAGGTCAGCCCCAGCATTTT
CASSVGTGLGQPQHF
>-|TRBV28|-|TRBJ2-7
TGTGCCAGCAGTCCCACAGGGTTTAGGCCCTACGAGCAGTACTTC
CASSPTGFRPYEQYF
>-|TRBV12-3/TRBV12-4|-|TRBJ2-1
TGTGCCAGCAGTTTAGGGCGCATTGAGCAGTTCTTC
CASSLGRIEQFF
>-|TRBV27|-|TRBJ1-6
TGTGCCAGCTCGACAGGAGGTCGGTATAATTCACCCCTCCACTTT
CASSTGGRYNSPLHF
>-|TRBV7-9|-|TRBJ2-5
TGTGCCAGCAGCTTAGGTTTCGAGACCCAGTACTTC
CASSLGFETQYF
>-|TRBV25-1|-|TRBJ2-7
TGTGCCAGCAGTGAAGGGGCTAGCCTCTCCTACGAGCAGTACTTC
CASSEGASLSYEQYF
>-|TRBV7-6|-|TRBJ1-1
TGTGCCAGCAGCCCGCGTCACATGAACACTGAAGCTTTCTTT
CASSPRHMNTEAFF
>-|TRBV9|-|TRBJ2-2
TGTGCCAGCAGCTCGAGCGGAAGCACCGCGGCGAACACCGGGGAGCTGTTTTTT
CASSSSGSTAANTGELFF
>-|TRBV7-6|TRBD1|TRBJ1-4
TGTGCCAGCAGCGGGGACAGCCTTAATGAAAAACTGTTTTTT
CASSGDSLNEKLFF
>-|TRBV20-1|TRBD2|TRBJ2-5
TGCAGTGCTGTTTGGTGGCCGGGGGGGGCCTATTACCAAGAGACCCAGTACTTC
CSAVWWPGGAYYQETQYF
>few|TRBV3-1|TRBD2|TRBJ2-7
TGTGCCAGCAGCCAAGTTGGGAGGGGCGCTTACGAGCAGTACTTC
CASSQVGRGAYEQYF
>-|TRBV15|TRBD1|TRBJ1-4
TGTGCCACCAGCAGAGACAGGGGGGTTGATGAAAAACTGTTTTTT
CATSRDRGVDEKLFF
>-|TRBV20-1|-|TRBJ2-2
TGCAGTGGGTCATACGAGAACACCGGGGAGCTGTTTTTT
CSGSYENTGELFF
>once|TRBV19|-|TRBJ1-1
TGTGCCAGTAGCTGGGGACGAATGAACACTGAAGCTTTCTTT
CASSWGRMNTEAFF
>few|TRBV6-5|-|TRBJ1-1
TGTGCCAGCAGGGGGGGGCGGTACACTGAAGCTTTCTTT
CASRGGRYTEAFF
>-|TRBV7-9|-|TRBJ2-4
TGTGCCAGCAGCTTTGAGGGGGCCAAAAACATTCAGTACTTC
CASSFEGAKNIQYF
>once|TRBV5-1|TRBD1|TRBJ1-2
TGCGCCAGCAGCTTAACACAGGGGGCGGGAGGCTACACCTTC
CASSLTQGAGGYTF
>-|TRBV24-1|TRBD2|TRBJ2-2
TGTGCCACCAGTGATTTGCAGTCGGCTAGCGGGAACACCGGGGAGCTGTTTTTT
CATSDLQSASGNTGELFF
>-|TRBV3-1|-|TRBJ1-1
TGTGCCAGCAGCCAAGAGGAAGGACAGAACACTGAAGCTTTCTTT
CASSQEEGQNTEAFF
>-|TRBV23-1|-|TRBJ1-2
TGCGCCAGCAGTCTGTTTTCAGGGCGTCTGGATGGCTACACCTTC
CASSLFSGRLDGYTF
>once|TRBV3-1|-|TRBJ2-7
TGTGCCAGCAGCCAAGGAGGAGGGTACGAGCAGTACTTC
CASSQGGGYEQYF